The clone carrying this TCR beta chain was counted a single time. The authors' processing: Counts of nucleated cells, estimated from reference gene primer amplification, were obtained. Measured with immunoSEQ multiplex PCR; TCRdb has only the in-frame clones, and not every one. V, J and clone size are those of that table, while D and trimming were read from the DNA. The sample shows roughly 360,000 clones, around 87% of them seen only once. The CDR3 is made up of 12 amino acids. Germline-derived CDR1 and CDR2 are MNHEY and SVGAGI. The germline V and J ends were trimmed by 3 bases and 8 bases, with 10 bases remaining between them. The study drew participants aged about 18 to 95 years from 24 US areas. The study assigned cohorts using participant-reported clinical history. Cohort 3 recovery required two negative PCRs, clearance, or symptom resolution. This specimen belongs to a study of blood T cell repertoires in COVID-19.

The material sequenced was PBMCs or T cells enriched from blood (not recorded which). The clonotype comes from a young man who had recovered from COVID-19. The chain employs TRBV6-5 and TRBJ1-1; D ambiguous. CDR3: CASSYPVSEAFF. CDR3 bases: TGTGCCAGCAGTTATCCCGTTAGCGAAGCTTTCTTT.